The 26 T cell receptor beta chains reported below all come from one sample, sequenced in a study of T cells in Graves' hyperthyroidism and ophthalmopathy. The CDR3 regions of TCR beta were amplified from RNA transcripts. TCR CDR3 underwent first-round RT-PCR with the HTBI primer set. In TCRdb, the multiplex PCR reads were re-called with MiXCR into one record per CDR3 protein. The repertoire consists of roughly 840,000 distinct CDR3 sequences, with 38% occurring once and the leading ten covering approximately 8.7%. The source material was blood. The receptors originated from a man younger than 35 with Graves' hyperthyroidism.

This clonotype occurred many times. The chain is built from TRBV12-3 or TRBV12-4 and TRBJ1-1, with D tentatively TRBD1 (5 bases). V lost 8 bases and J 5 bases, leaving 18 bases between the germline ends. The CDR3 runs to 14 residues. The CDR3: CASPGRLAGTEAFF. The CDR3 DNA is TGTGCCAGCCCGGGGCGTCTAGCTGGGACTGAAGCTTTCTTT.

This sequence joins TRBV2 and TRBJ2-2; D remains ambiguous. Germline V gives CDR1 SNHLY, CDR2 FYNNEI. This CDR3 comprises 9 residues. V was shortened by 11 bases and J by 8 bases, with 6 bases between the two germline ends. The CDR3 loop reads CAGIGELFF. In DNA, the CDR3 is TGTGCCGGAATTGGGGAGCTGTTTTTT. Drawing the rest from reference TRBV2 and TRBJ2-2, the complete variable domain is EPEVTQTPSHQVTQMGQEVILRCVPISNHLYFYWYRQILGQKVEFLVSFYNNEISEKSEIFDDQFSVERPDGSNFTLKIRSTKLEDSAMYFCAGIGELFFGEGSRLTVL.

This clonotype was seen many times. The chain has TRBV7-2 and TRBJ2-5, with 8 bases that match TRBD2. Trimming cost V 4 bases and J 2 bases; bases outside gene matches: 6. The CDR3 contains 15 residues. Germline values: CDR1 SGHTA, CDR2 FQGNSA. The CDR3, as DNA: TGTGCCAGCAGCTCCGGGACTAGGCAACAAGAGACCCAGTACTTC. Translating it yields CASSSGTRQQETQYF.

This clonotype was seen many times. This sequence joins TRBV29-1 and TRBJ2-2; D call uncertain. Trimming stripped 4 bases from V and 2 bases from J, with 11 bases between. CDR1 is SQVTM and CDR2 is ANQGSEA in the germline V gene. This CDR3 region has 14 residues. CDR3 DNA: TGCAGCGTTGGATGGGATACTAACACCGGGGAGCTGTTTTTT. It codes for CSVGWDTNTGELFF.

A remark on this clonotype: Relative to the germline gene, one junction end is altered; a read error may explain this. The chain combines TRBV5-5 with TRBJ2-7; 12 bases are a match to TRBD1. This CDR3 has 16 residues. Per the germline V gene, CDR1 is SGHKS and CDR2 is YYEKEE (reference sequence). The CDR3 protein is CASSQASGTGGNEQYF. DNA for the CDR3: TGCGCCAGCAGCCAAGCTTCCGGGACAGGGGGCAACGAGCAGTACTTC.

The chain recombines TRBV5-1 with TRBJ2-7; D gene uncertain. The germline gives CDR1 SGHRS, CDR2 YFSETQ. The CDR3 is 13 residues long. V lost 5 bases and J 3 bases, leaving 12 bases between the germline ends. CDR3 coding DNA: TGCGCCAGCAGAGGATCGTACAACTACGAGCAGTACTTC. It translates to CASRGSYNYEQYF.

This clonotype was counted many times. V gene TRBV7-2 combines with J gene TRBJ2-7, with 9 bases that match TRBD1. This CDR3 is built from 13 residues. The V gene end was trimmed by 5 bases and the J gene end by 5 bases; junction bases not matched to a gene: 4. Germline V gene sequence: CDR1 SGHTA, CDR2 FQGNSA. CDR3: CASSRRQGDEQYF. The CDR3 DNA is TGTGCCAGCAGCCGTCGACAGGGGGACGAGCAGTACTTC.

This clonotype was recorded at least ten times. CDR3 DNA: TGTGCCAGCAGCCGTGTTACAGGGGTGAGCAATCAGCCCCAGCATTTT. It yields the protein CASSRVTGVSNQPQHF. The chain combines TRBV7-2 with TRBJ1-5, with TRBD1 matching over 7 bases. Germline CDR1 reads SGHTA; CDR2 reads FQGNSA. This CDR3 region has 16 residues. With V trimmed by 5 bases and J by 1 base, 8 bases remained unmatched. Looking up the rest from reference TRBV7-2 and TRBJ1-5 gives the full variable domain: GAGVSQSPSNKVTEKGKDVELRCDPISGHTALYWYRQSLGQGLEFLIYFQGNSAPDKSGLPSDRFSAERTGGSVSTLTIQRTQQEDSAVYLCASSRVTGVSNQPQHFGDGTRLSIL.

This clonotype was picked up one time. The chain recombines TRBV10-1 with TRBJ2-7, with 8 bases fitting TRBD1. The trim removed 2 bases at V and 5 bases at J, leaving 5 bases unmatched. The CDR3 extends over 14 amino acids. Looked up from germline, CDR1 is WNHNN and CDR2 is SYGVQD (reference sequence). In DNA, the CDR3 is TGCGCCAGCAGTGAGGGACAGGGCGGTAACGAGCAGTACTTC. This gives the protein CASSEGQGGNEQYF.

On this clonotype itself: The junction shows a germline mismatch at one end, possibly a read error. DNA for the CDR3: TGCGCCAGCAGCCCGGACAGGGGAGCTGGAAACACCATATATTTT. The encoded protein is CASSPDRGAGNTIYF. The gene calls are TRBV7-3 and TRBJ1-3, with 9 bases that match TRBD1. CDR3 length: 15 amino acids. Germline CDR1 is SGHTA and CDR2 is FQGTGA.

Many counts were recorded for this clonotype. The chain is built from TRBV10-3 and TRBJ2-7, with a weak D call TRBD1 (6 bases). Trimming removed 4 bases at V and 3 bases at J, with 7 bases between. This CDR3 is 12 amino acids long. Germline assignment: CDR1 ENHRY and CDR2 SYGVKD. This chain's CDR3 is CAISGQDYEQYF. CDR3 coding DNA: TGTGCCATCAGTGGACAGGACTACGAGCAGTACTTC.

As regards this clonotype: Just one base apart from a much larger clone, this may be a read error. J is TRBJ2-2 and V is TRBV7-9, with 7 positions matching TRBD1. The CDR3 length is 18 residues. Per germline, CDR1 SEHNR and CDR2 FQNEAQ (reference sequence). V lost 3 bases, J lost 4 bases, and 14 bases stayed unmatched. CDR3 bases: TGTGCCAGCAGCTTGCCCCTGGGACAGCGGCGGAGCACCGGGGAGCTGTTTTTT. Translated: CASSLPLGQRRSTGELFF.

The chain joins TRBV15 to TRBJ2-1, with 11 nucleotides matching TRBD2. CDR3 length: 14 residues. CDR1 is LNHNV and CDR2 is YYDKDF in the germline V gene (reference sequence). V was pared by 0 bases and J by 9 bases, with 1 base of the junction left unmatched. The CDR3, as DNA: TGTGCCACCAGCAGAGACCTAGCGGGAGGTGAGCAGTTCTTC. It yields the protein CATSRDLAGGEQFF.

The V call is TRBV9, the J call TRBJ1-1; D is possibly TRBD1 (5 bases). Trimming cost V 4 bases and J 10 bases, with 14 bases left between them. The CDR3 runs 12 residues. Germline-derived CDR1 and CDR2 are SGDLS and YYNGEE. Here the CDR3 reads CASSLRGGGAFF. The CDR3, as DNA: TGTGCCAGCAGCTTGAGGGGTGGGGGAGCTTTCTTT.

This clonotype has a count of ten or more. The chain links TRBV15 to TRBJ1-1, with a possible D match to TRBD1 (5 bases). The CDR3 contains 14 residues. The V gene's germline CDR1 is LNHNV and CDR2 YYDKDF (reference sequence). Between the trimmed V and J ends, which lost 4 bases and 7 bases, there was a span of 16 bases. CDR3 in amino acids: CATSTQSGVSEAFF. The CDR3, as DNA: TGTGCCACCAGCACCCAGTCGGGGGTAAGTGAAGCTTTCTTT.

This clonotype has a handful of counts. The chain joins TRBV7-8 to TRBJ1-5; the D is unclear. Germline loops: CDR1 SGHVS, CDR2 FQNEAQ. V was trimmed by 5 bases and J by 1 base, leaving 12 bases between them. This CDR3 comprises 15 residues. The CDR3 nucleotides are TGTGCCAGCAGCCAAGGACCTATAAGCAATCAGCCCCAGCATTTT. Translating gives CASSQGPISNQPQHF.

This clonotype was picked up many times. The J gene is TRBJ1-1, the V gene TRBV7-9; D unclear. The germline V gene has CDR1 SEHNR and CDR2 FQNEAQ (reference sequence). The V gene lost 4 bases and the J gene lost 7 bases, with 7 bases spanning the gap. The CDR3 is 11 amino acids. The CDR3 here is CASSSYGEAFF. Written as DNA, the CDR3 is TGTGCCAGCAGCTCTTACGGTGAAGCTTTCTTT. The full variable domain, its missing parts supplied by reference TRBV7-9 and TRBJ1-1, is DTGVSQNPRHKITKRGQNVTFRCDPISEHNRLYWYRQTLGQGPEFLTYFQNEAQLEKSRLLSDRFSAERPKGSFSTLEIQRTEQGDSAMYLCASSSYGEAFFGQGTRLTVV.

This clonotype was seen a few times. The chain links TRBV19 to TRBJ2-2, with 7 bases lining up with TRBD2. The V gene end was trimmed by 7 bases and the J gene end by 4 bases; junction bases not matched to a gene: 6. Germline V gene sequence: CDR1 LNHDA, CDR2 SQIVND (reference sequence). This CDR3 is 14 amino acids long. CDR3 sequence: CASTVLATTGELFF. Written as DNA, the CDR3 is TGTGCCAGTACAGTACTAGCGACCACCGGGGAGCTGTTTTTT.

This clonotype was found once. The rearrangement joins TRBV3-1 to TRBJ2-5; no firm D call. CDR1 is LGHDT, CDR2 YNNKEL, per germline (reference sequence). The CDR3 loop spans 14 amino acids. V was clipped by 6 bases and J by 3 bases, with 14 bases between them. CDR3 in DNA: TGTGCCAGCAGTCATGGAGTAAACAAAGAGACCCAGTACTTC. This translates into CASSHGVNKETQYF.

This clonotype was recorded many times. The genes are TRBV7-6 and TRBJ1-5; TRBD1 matches 8 bases. The CDR3 spans 15 residues. V gave up 6 bases and J gave up 4 bases; unmatched junction bases: 8. CDR1 is SGHVS and CDR2 is FNYEAQ in the germline V gene. CDR3: CASSKGQGGNQPQHF. DNA for the CDR3: TGTGCCAGCAGTAAAGGACAGGGAGGAAATCAGCCCCAGCATTTT.

This chain joins TRBV28 and TRBJ2-5; D unresolved. CDR1 and CDR2 (germline): MDHEN, SYDVKM. V shed 7 bases and J shed 5 bases, with 14 bases lying between them. This CDR3 is built from 13 residues. The DNA of the CDR3 is TGTGCCAGCAAGCCTTCACGTTACGAGACCCAGTACTTC. Its translation is CASKPSRYETQYF.

This sequence joins TRBV20-1 and TRBJ2-5; D not certain. CDR1 is DFQATT, CDR2 SNEGSKA, per germline (reference sequence). This CDR3 region has 14 residues. V dropped 6 bases and J dropped 5 bases, with 19 bases sitting between them. In DNA, the CDR3 is TGCAGTGCAGTCCTCCTGGCCGTACAGGAGACCCAGTACTTC. The encoded protein is CSAVLLAVQETQYF.

This clonotype was found a few times. The chain is built from TRBV7-2 and TRBJ1-6; D call uncertain. Trimming cost V 2 bases and J 9 bases, with 14 bases left between them. The V gene's germline CDR1 is SGHTA and CDR2 FQGNSA. This CDR3 comprises 15 residues. CDR3 loop: CASSLSGVPGSPLHF. In nucleotides, the CDR3 is TGTGCCAGCAGCTTATCCGGGGTACCTGGTTCACCCCTCCACTTT.

At least ten counts were recorded for this clonotype. The chain uses TRBV19 and TRBJ1-5; D is unresolved. V was clipped by 3 bases and J by 1 base, with 10 bases between them. Germline-derived CDR1 and CDR2 are LNHDA and SQIVND (reference sequence). The CDR3 sequence is 15 residues long. CDR3 DNA sequence: TGTGCCAGTAGTATTGGCTCTGGGAGCAATCAGCCCCAGCATTTT. It codes for CASSIGSGSNQPQHF.

The chain links TRBV5-1 to TRBJ1-1, with 7 bases that match TRBD1. Germline V CDR1 and CDR2: SGHRS, YFSETQ. This CDR3 spans 14 amino acids. Trimming cost V 5 bases and J 7 bases; bases outside gene matches: 11. The CDR3 region is CASSRWTGGDEAFF. Here the CDR3 DNA reads TGCGCCAGCAGTCGATGGACAGGAGGAGATGAAGCTTTCTTT.

The rearrangement links TRBV6-2 or TRBV6-3 to TRBJ2-5; D could derive from TRBD1 or TRBD2 (5 bases each). Germline values: CDR1 MNHEY, CDR2 SVGEGT. The CDR3 covers 16 residues. Trimming stripped 5 bases from V and 5 bases from J, with 21 bases between. Here the CDR3 DNA reads TGTGCCAGCAGTCCTCTGATTTCCGGGACGCAGGAGACCCAGTACTTC. Its translation: CASSPLISGTQETQYF.